The 17 T cell receptor beta chains reported below all come from one sample, sequenced in a study of T cell repertoires in cytomegalovirus infection. MiXCR, applied by TCRdb to the reads, yields one record per CDR3 protein. The sample shows 350,000 to 450,000 distinct CDR3 sequences, 15% to 20% of them seen only once. Specimen: PBMCs. The receptors derive from a human donor in good health (CMV status not recorded). Some clones in this sample may be carry-over from other donors' samples.

The chain uses TRBV7-6 and TRBJ2-7, with 7 positions matching TRBD2. The germline gives CDR1 SGHVS, CDR2 FNYEAQ. This CDR3 has 13 amino acids. V was clipped by 5 bases and J by 7 bases; unmatched bases: 8. CDR3 bases: TGTGCCAGCAGCCCAGGGCCGGGGGGTGAGCAGTACTTC. This gives the protein CASSPGPGGEQYF.

This clonotype was counted a few times. The rearrangement joins TRBV2 to TRBJ1-2; D not resolved. This CDR3 is built from 12 residues. Trimming removed 2 bases from V and 6 bases from J, with 7 bases in between. Per germline, CDR1 SNHLY and CDR2 FYNNEI. CDR3 in DNA: TGTGCCAGCAGTGAAACCTCTAATGGCTACACCTTC. This encodes CASSETSNGYTF. The full variable domain, completed using reference TRBV2 and TRBJ1-2, is EPEVTQTPSHQVTQMGQEVILRCVPISNHLYFYWYRQILGQKVEFLVSFYNNEISEKSEIFDDQFSVERPDGSNFTLKIRSTKLEDSAMYFCASSETSNGYTFGSGTRLTVV.

The chain uses TRBV7-2 and TRBJ2-3; 8 bases agree with TRBD1. The V segment lost 5 bases and the J segment 7 bases; nucleotides outside the gene matches: 8. The CDR3 runs 14 residues. Germline V gene data show CDR1 as SGHTA and CDR2 as FQGNSA. The DNA for the CDR3 is TGTGCCAGCAGCCAAGATCAGGGGGCGAATACGCAGTATTTT. Translated: CASSQDQGANTQYF.

This clonotype has a handful of counts. The CDR3 bases are TGTGCCACATCGAGAGGGGTCTTGAACAATGAGCAGTTCTTC. Protein: CATSRGVLNNEQFF. The rearrangement uses TRBV15 and TRBJ2-1; either TRBD1 or TRBD2 may fit D (5 bases each). This CDR3 has 14 residues. Deletions cut 9 bases from V and 5 bases from J, with 17 bases between. In germline, CDR1 is LNHNV, CDR2 YYDKDF (reference sequence).

The chain has TRBV20-1 and TRBJ2-7; D unresolved. V was shortened by 5 bases and J by 5 bases, with 13 bases between the two germline ends. The CDR3 totals 12 residues. Germline CDR1 DFQATT, CDR2 SNEGSKA (reference sequence). The CDR3 protein is CSAAPVAHEQYF. The DNA for the CDR3 is TGCAGTGCTGCCCCCGTGGCACACGAGCAGTACTTC.

This clonotype was seen ten or more times. The V and J genes are TRBV7-2 and TRBJ1-5; D is unresolved. The germline CDR1 and CDR2 sequences are SGHTA and FQGNSA. The CDR3 totals 14 residues. V lost 0 bases to trimming and J lost 7 bases, with 10 bases between them. In DNA form, the CDR3 reads TGTGCCAGCAGCTTAGCGGCAGATTCCCAGCCCCAGCATTTT. Encoded protein: CASSLAADSQPQHF.

This clonotype turned up a few times. The J gene is TRBJ2-7, the V gene TRBV11-2, with unresolved D. Germline V gene sequence: CDR1 SGHAT, CDR2 FQNNGV. The V and J ends lost 3 bases and 6 bases respectively, with 15 bases between them. The CDR3 sequence is 14 residues long. Here the CDR3 reads CASSFSFRPVEQYF. The CDR3 DNA reads as TGTGCCAGCAGCTTCAGCTTTAGGCCAGTCGAGCAGTACTTC.

This clonotype was counted at least ten times. The chain couples TRBV7-8 to TRBJ1-6, with TRBD1 identical over 7 bases. Trimming at V came to 5 bases and at J to 7 bases, leaving 5 bases not matched to a gene. The CDR3 contains 14 residues. Per germline, CDR1 SGHVS and CDR2 FQNEAQ. CDR3 nucleotide sequence: TGTGCCAGCAGCGTCCAGGGGGGGAATTCACCCCTCCACTTT. As protein: CASSVQGGNSPLHF.

This clonotype was detected a few times. The rearrangement uses TRBV6-2 or TRBV6-3 and TRBJ1-5, with D unclear. CDR3 length equals 14 residues. The V gene lost 6 bases and the J gene lost 0 bases, with 9 bases spanning the gap. Germline CDR1 reads MNHEY; CDR2 reads SVGEGT. CDR3 loop: CASRRTASNQPQHF. Here the CDR3 DNA reads TGTGCCAGCAGACGGACGGCTAGCAATCAGCCCCAGCATTTT.

The CDR3 is CSASDGLGEIGYTF. CDR3 sequence (DNA): TGCAGTGCTAGCGATGGGTTGGGCGAGATTGGCTACACCTTC. V gene TRBV20-1 combines with J gene TRBJ1-2, with D uncertain. V lost 3 bases to trimming and J lost 7 bases, with 18 bases between them. Germline CDR1 and CDR2: DFQATT and SNEGSKA (reference sequence). The length of the CDR3 is 14 residues.

The chain recombines TRBV7-2 with TRBJ2-2, with D perhaps TRBD2 (6 bases). The CDR3 is 14 residues long. Looked up from germline, CDR1 is SGHTA and CDR2 is FQGNSA. With 8 bases removed from V and 2 bases from J, the gap between germline ends came to 12 bases. This chain's CDR3 is CASGEAPNTGELFF. The CDR3 DNA is TGTGCCAGCGGGGAGGCCCCAAACACCGGGGAGCTGTTTTTT.

In its sample, this clonotype was seen many times. The CDR3 DNA reads TGTGCCAGCAGCAAAGCGGGGGCACGGTTCGAGCAGTACTTC. This codes for CASSKAGARFEQYF. The genes are TRBV7-2 and TRBJ2-7; 8 bases are a match to TRBD2. The CDR3 has 14 amino acids. Losses at the gene ends were 5 bases for V and 6 bases for J; bases not matched to a gene: 9. CDR1 is SGHTA, CDR2 FQGNSA, per germline.

The V gene is TRBV5-1, the J gene TRBJ2-3; a possible D gene is TRBD1 (6 bases). The germline gives CDR1 SGHRS, CDR2 YFSETQ. The CDR3 loop spans 14 amino acids. V gave up 8 bases and J gave up 1 base, with 14 bases separating them. The CDR3 DNA reads as TGCGCCAGTGAGGGGGTTAAAGGCACAGATACGCAGTATTTT. It codes for CASEGVKGTDTQYF.

This clonotype was found many times. CDR3 bases: TGTGCCAGTACGCCTTCGACAGGAGCCACAGATACGCAGTATTTT. It yields the protein CASTPSTGATDTQYF. This rearrangement joins TRBV19 to TRBJ2-3, with D maybe TRBD1 (6 bases). Trimming took off 7 bases at V and 2 bases at J, with 16 bases between the two ends. In germline, CDR1 is LNHDA, CDR2 SQIVND (reference sequence). The CDR3 covers 15 residues.

This clonotype appeared a few times. The rearrangement links TRBV2 to TRBJ2-7; 8 nucleotides align to TRBD2. V was pared by 10 bases and J by 3 bases, with 8 bases of the junction left unmatched. Germline lookup yields CDR1 SNHLY and CDR2 FYNNEI. CDR3 size: 13 residues. In nucleotides, the CDR3 is TGTGCCACCGGGAGGGGGAGAATCTACGAGCAGTACTTC. It translates to CATGRGRIYEQYF.

V is TRBV4-3 and J is TRBJ2-1, with 9 bases fitting TRBD2. V shed 1 base and J 6 bases; nucleotides not matched to a gene: 10. This CDR3 is 17 amino acids long. Germline CDR1 LGHNA, CDR2 YSLEER. The DNA of the CDR3 is TGCGCCAGCAGCCAAGTTATACGACTAGCGGTTCCCAATGAGCAGTTCTTC. It encodes CASSQVIRLAVPNEQFF.

This clonotype showed up just a few times. The chain combines TRBV5-1 with TRBJ2-1; D may be TRBD2 (6 bases). This CDR3 spans 15 amino acids. V was pared by 7 bases and J by 10 bases, with 24 bases between. Germline CDR1 reads SGHRS; CDR2 reads YFSETQ. The CDR3 DNA is TGCGCCAGCTCACTCAGCGGGCAGGGAGGCGGCGAGCAGTTCTTC. Protein product: CASSLSGQGGGEQFF. The full variable domain, its missing parts supplied by reference TRBV5-1 and TRBJ2-1, is KAGVTQTPRYLIKTRGQQVTLSCSPISGHRSVSWYQQTPGQGLQFLFEYFSETQRNKGNFPGRFSGRQFSNSRSEMNVSTLELGDSALYLCASSLSGQGGGEQFFGPGTRLTVL.